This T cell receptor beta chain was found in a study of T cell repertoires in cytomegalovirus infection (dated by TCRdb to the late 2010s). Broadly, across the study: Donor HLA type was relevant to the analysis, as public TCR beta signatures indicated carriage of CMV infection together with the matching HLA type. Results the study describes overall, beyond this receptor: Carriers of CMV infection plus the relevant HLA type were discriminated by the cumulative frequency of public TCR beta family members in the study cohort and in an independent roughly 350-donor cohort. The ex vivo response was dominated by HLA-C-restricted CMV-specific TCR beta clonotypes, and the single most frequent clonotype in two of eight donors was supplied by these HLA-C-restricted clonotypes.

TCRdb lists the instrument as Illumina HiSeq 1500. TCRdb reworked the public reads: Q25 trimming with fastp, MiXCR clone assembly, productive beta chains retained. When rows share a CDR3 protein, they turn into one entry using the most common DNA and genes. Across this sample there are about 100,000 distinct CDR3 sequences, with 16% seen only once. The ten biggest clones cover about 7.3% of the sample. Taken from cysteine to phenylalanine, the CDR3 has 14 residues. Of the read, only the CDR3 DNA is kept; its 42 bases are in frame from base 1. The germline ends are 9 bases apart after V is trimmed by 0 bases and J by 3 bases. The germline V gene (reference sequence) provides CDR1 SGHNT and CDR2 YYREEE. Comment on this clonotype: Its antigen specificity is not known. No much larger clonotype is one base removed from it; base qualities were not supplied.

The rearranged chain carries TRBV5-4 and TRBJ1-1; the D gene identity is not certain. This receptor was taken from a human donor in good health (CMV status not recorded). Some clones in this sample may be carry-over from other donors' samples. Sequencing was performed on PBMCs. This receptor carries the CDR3 CASSLGILDTEAFF. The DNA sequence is TGTGCCAGCAGCTTGGGGATTTTGGACACTGAAGCTTTCTTT.